Listed below are T cell receptor beta chains from one sample, sequenced in a study of cytomegalovirus exposure and HLA in healthy donors. Sequencing was performed with immunoSEQ multiplex PCR; in TCRdb, only in-frame clones are kept and a portion is missing. Of hundreds of thousands of clones in the sample, roughly two thirds were seen once. Material for sequencing was PBMCs. These receptors were taken from a female donor in good health and CMV-seronegative. CDR3s include the opening cysteine and the closing phenylalanine or tryptophan.

CDR3: CASSQGGNQPQHF
V: TRBV4-1
J: TRBJ1-5

CDR3: CASSVGRGLGNTEAFF
V: TRBV9
J: TRBJ1-1

CDR3: CAWSGTSGSNEQYF
V: TRBV30
J: TRBJ2-7

CDR3: CASRPDRQETQYF
V: TRBV27
J: TRBJ2-5

CDR3: CASSYWAGITDTQYF
V: TRBV11-1
J: TRBJ2-3

CDR3: CASSPATENTEAFF
V: TRBV5-4
J: TRBJ1-1

CDR3: CASSRDRDDQPQHF
V: TRBV19
J: TRBJ1-5

CDR3: CASKYPGVEAFF
V: TRBV6-1
J: TRBJ1-1

CDR3: CASSSSRGEETQYF
V: TRBV11-3
J: TRBJ2-5

CDR3: CASSVVAGEGNEQFF
V: TRBV9
J: TRBJ2-1

CDR3: CASSLRSGTSYEQYF
V: TRBV7-8
J: TRBJ2-7

CDR3: CASSSQWNEQFF
V: TRBV11-3
J: TRBJ2-1

CDR3: CSSSPEGANTEAFF
V: TRBV7-9
J: TRBJ1-1

CDR3: CASSQGAGTTDTQYF
V: TRBV28
J: TRBJ2-3

CDR3: CASSYPGSGEQYF
V: TRBV6-6
J: TRBJ2-7

CDR3: CASSLVRGFNYGYTF
V: TRBV7-2
J: TRBJ1-2

CDR3: CASNFGRGNTGELFF
V: TRBV19
J: TRBJ2-2

CDR3: CASSPGVAGAYNEQFF
V: TRBV5-5
J: TRBJ2-1

CDR3: CASSIGSSEQYF
V: TRBV19
J: TRBJ2-7

CDR3: CASSIPPGEQYF
V: TRBV19
J: TRBJ2-7

CDR3: CASSLVGQLNQPQHF
V: TRBV7-2
J: TRBJ1-5

CDR3: CASSEWQGASGNTIYF
V: TRBV10-1
J: TRBJ1-3

CDR3: CASRGGPTEAFF
V: TRBV28
J: TRBJ1-1

CDR3: CASSLGDSNQPQHF
V: TRBV27
J: TRBJ1-5

CDR3: CASSAPLRGYNEQFF
V: TRBV13
J: TRBJ2-1

CDR3: CASSTFAGYEQYF
V: TRBV5-1
J: TRBJ2-7

CDR3: CASSQASTKVGQANEQFF
V: TRBV23-1
J: TRBJ2-1

CDR3: CASSSLGGSYNEQFF
V: TRBV7-3
J: TRBJ2-1

CDR3: CATQRESETQYF
V: TRBV5-4
J: TRBJ2-5